The TCR beta chain described here comes from a study of post-analysis software for immune sequencing data. Every TCR beta cDNA library bore unique molecular identifiers. TCRdb re-analysed the PCR reads in MiXCR, keeping a single row per CDR3 protein. The sample includes about 200,000 distinct CDR3 sequences, 25% to 30% seen only once; the top ten take less than 4%. The source is a girl under 18 with multiple sclerosis. Sequences were obtained from blood.

In nucleotides, the CDR3 is TGCAGTGCTAGAGTGGGTGGGGGGAACACTGAAGCTTTCTTT. Encoded protein: CSARVGGGNTEAFF. The V call is TRBV20-1, the J call TRBJ1-1, with D tentatively TRBD1 (5 bases). CDR1 and CDR2 from the germline V gene are DFQATT and SNEGSKA (reference sequence). This CDR3 spans 14 amino acids. Between the trimmed V and J ends, which lost 1 base and 1 base, there was a span of 10 bases.